A selection of T cell receptor beta chains follows, all from one sample in a study of blood T cell repertoires in COVID-19. Only in-frame clones appear in the TCRdb table, and some are missing; sequencing was by immunoSEQ multiplex PCR. The table has 64,000 or so clones, 80% to 90% seen once. Material: peripheral blood. These receptors all stem from a man aged 35 to 55 with acute or convalescent COVID-19. Each CDR3 is given with its conserved first and last residue. The D gene is left open where the match is weak. The size entry is marked missing in some rows and otherwise reads once, few, many or a size class.

TRBJ1-2	.	TRBV29-1	.	CSVDGGKDGYTF	TGCAGCGTTGATGGAGGGAAAGATGGCTACACCTTC
TRBJ2-1	TRBD2	TRBV5-1	.	CASSYTSGGLNEQFF	TGCGCCAGCAGCTACACTAGCGGGGGATTAAATGAGCAGTTCTTC
TRBJ1-4	.	TRBV4-1	.	CASSQDLVVAKLFF	TGCGCCAGCAGCCAAGATCTCGTGGTGGCAAAACTGTTTTTT
TRBJ2-5	TRBD2	TRBV7-3	.	CASSSGGIGQRGSQETQYF	TGTGCCAGCAGCTCCGGCGGTATCGGGCAGCGGGGGTCACAAGAGACCCAGTACTTC
TRBJ1-5	TRBD1	TRBV6-6	.	CASSSRDRGMWQPQHF	TGTGCCAGCAGTTCCAGGGACAGGGGGATGTGGCAGCCCCAGCATTTT
TRBJ1-2	.	TRBV9	.	CASSVGAGYGYTF	TGTGCCAGCAGCGTAGGGGCAGGGTATGGCTACACCTTC
TRBJ2-5	.	TRBV3-1/TRBV3-2	.	CASSPLWVSGETQYF	TGTGCCAGCAGCCCCTTGTGGGTGTCGGGGGAGACCCAGTACTTC
TRBJ1-2	TRBD1	TRBV5-4	.	CASSWGQGNGGYTF	TGTGCCAGCAGCTGGGGACAGGGTAACGGCGGCTACACCTTC
TRBJ2-1	TRBD2	TRBV9	.	CASSFSGTSRNEQFF	TGTGCCAGCAGCTTCTCCGGGACTAGTCGAAATGAGCAGTTCTTC
TRBJ2-7	.	TRBV3-1/TRBV3-2	few	CASSVRLVNIHEQYF	TGTGCCAGCAGCGTTCGACTAGTTAACATCCACGAGCAGTACTTC
TRBJ2-2	.	TRBV24-1	.	CATSAWRNTGELFF	TGTGCCACCAGTGCGTGGAGGAACACCGGGGAGCTGTTTTTT
TRBJ1-3	.	TRBV29-1	.	CSVDGQKSGNTIYF	TGCAGCGTTGATGGGCAAAAATCTGGAAACACCATATATTTT
TRBJ1-2	TRBD1	TRBV11-3	.	CASSLQGKDGYTF	TGTGCCAGCAGCCTACAGGGGAAAGATGGCTACACCTTC
TRBJ2-6	.	TRBV21-1	.	CASSSPYRDRLFSGANVLTF	TGTGCCAGCAGCTCCCCCTACCGGGACAGACTGTTCTCTGGGGCCAACGTCCTGACTTTC
TRBJ2-2	TRBD1	TRBV11-3	.	CASSLGQGASGELFF	TGTGCCAGCAGCTTAGGACAGGGGGCGTCCGGGGAGCTGTTTTTT
TRBJ2-5	.	TRBV5-4	.	CASSLRGNQETQYF	TGTGCCAGCAGCTTGAGGGGAAATCAAGAGACCCAGTACTTC
TRBJ1-1	TRBD1	TRBV19	few	CASSDHRGGDTEAFF	TGTGCCAGTAGTGATCACAGGGGGGGGGACACTGAAGCTTTCTTT
TRBJ2-5	.	TRBV10-3	.	CATSSGNQETQYF	TGTGCCACCAGCTCGGGGAATCAAGAGACCCAGTACTTC
TRBJ2-2	.	TRBV3-1/TRBV3-2	few	CASSHYTGELFF	TGTGCCAGCAGCCACTACACCGGGGAGCTGTTTTTT
TRBJ1-2	TRBD1	TRBV14	.	CASSLGQGYGYTF	TGTGCCAGCAGCCTCGGACAGGGTTATGGCTACACCTTC
TRBJ1-1	.	TRBV29-1	.	CSVALRTVNTEAFF	TGCAGCGTAGCCCTTAGGACAGTGAACACTGAAGCTTTCTTT
TRBJ2-1	.	TRBV11-3	.	CASSVGGGISYNEQFF	TGTGCCAGCAGCGTAGGGGGGGGGATCTCCTACAATGAGCAGTTCTTC
TRBJ1-6	.	TRBV4-1	.	CASSQVLQTVGSPLHF	TGCGCCAGCAGCCAAGTCCTCCAGACAGTCGGATCACCCCTCCACTTT
TRBJ1-3	TRBD1	TRBV9	.	CASSPRTGDGNTIYF	TGTGCCAGCAGCCCGAGAACAGGGGATGGAAACACCATATATTTT
TRBJ2-3	TRBD2	TRBV5-1	.	CASRISGGTDTQYF	TGCGCCAGCCGGATTAGCGGGGGAACAGATACGCAGTATTTT
TRBJ1-5	.	TRBV30	.	CAWSVVAQPQHF	TGTGCCTGGAGTGTGGTGGCCCAGCCCCAGCATTTT
TRBJ1-2	TRBD1	TRBV18	.	CASSGKQGSYGYTF	TGTGCCAGCTCCGGGAAACAGGGGAGCTATGGCTACACCTTC
TRBJ2-7	TRBD1	TRBV2	.	CASVSGTGLNEQYF	TGTGCCAGCGTGTCCGGGACAGGTCTTAACGAGCAGTACTTC
TRBJ2-7	.	TRBV9	once	CASSSSAGIINEQYF	TGTGCCAGCAGCTCATCCGCGGGGATCATCAACGAGCAGTACTTC
TRBJ1-2	TRBD1	TRBV11-1	.	CASSSRTGGGYTF	TGTGCCAGCAGCTCCCGGACAGGGGGAGGCTACACCTTC
TRBJ1-1	.	TRBV15	.	CATSRGTEAFF	TGTGCCACCAGCCGGGGGACTGAAGCTTTCTTT
TRBJ1-6	.	TRBV30	once	CAWSVHDDSPLHF	TGTGCCTGGAGTGTACATGATGATTCACCCCTCCACTTT
TRBJ2-1	.	TRBV11-3	.	CASKQTTSSYNEQFF	TGTGCCAGCAAACAGACGACTAGCTCCTACAATGAGCAGTTCTTC
TRBJ1-2	TRBD1	TRBV19	.	CASSINRGNANYGYTF	TGTGCCAGTAGTATAAACAGGGGTAACGCTAACTATGGCTACACCTTC
TRBJ1-1	.	TRBV5-1	.	CASSPGQRLAWNTEAFF	TGCGCCAGCAGCCCCGGACAGAGGCTCGCCTGGAACACTGAAGCTTTCTTT
TRBJ2-3	TRBD2	TRBV20-1	.	CSASGLAGAPSTDTQYF	TGCAGTGCTAGTGGACTAGCGGGGGCCCCTAGCACAGATACGCAGTATTTT
TRBJ1-5	TRBD1	TRBV6-5	.	CASSSGTGVDQPQHF	TGTGCCAGCAGTTCCGGGACAGGGGTGGATCAGCCCCAGCATTTT
TRBJ1-3	TRBD1	TRBV5-1	once	CASSSGTASGNTIYF	TGCGCCAGCAGCTCTGGGACAGCCTCTGGAAACACCATATATTTT
TRBJ2-7	TRBD1	TRBV18	.	CASSPQPTGTYEQYF	TGTGCCAGCTCACCACAACCGACAGGGACGTACGAGCAGTACTTC
TRBJ2-5	TRBD1	TRBV7-7	.	CASSDRQGAGETQYF	TGTGCCAGCAGCGATAGACAGGGGGCCGGCGAGACCCAGTACTTC
TRBJ1-3	.	TRBV6-5	.	CASSYKGEGNTIYF	TGTGCCAGCAGTTACAAAGGGGAAGGAAACACCATATATTTT
TRBJ1-5	.	TRBV6-6	.	CASSYAIGRTNQPQHF	TGTGCCAGCAGTTACGCAATTGGACGGACAAATCAGCCCCAGCATTTT
TRBJ1-2	.	TRBV5-1	.	CASREQGENYGYTF	TGCGCCAGCAGGGAACAGGGAGAAAACTATGGCTACACCTTC
TRBJ2-7	TRBD1	TRBV23-1	.	CASSPRQGAGEQYF	TGCGCCAGCAGTCCGAGACAGGGGGCGGGTGAGCAGTACTTC
TRBJ1-5	.	TRBV27	.	CASCQGSNSNQPQHF	TGTGCCAGTTGCCAGGGGTCCAATAGCAATCAGCCCCAGCATTTT
TRBJ2-1	TRBD2	TRBV9	.	CASSPLRTSGIYNEQFF	TGTGCCAGCAGCCCACTGCGGACTAGCGGCATCTACAATGAGCAGTTCTTC
TRBJ1-2	.	TRBV2	.	CASRVGRDGYTF	TGTGCCAGCAGAGTAGGGAGGGACGGCTACACCTTC
TRBJ2-3	.	TRBV6-5	.	CASSSPGIVSPDTQYF	TGTGCCAGCAGTTCGCCGGGGATCGTGAGCCCAGATACGCAGTATTTT